The 14 T cell receptor beta chains reported below all come from one sample, sequenced in a study of T cells expressing NK-cell markers. TCRdb re-called the 5' RACE reads, yielding one record per CDR3 amino acid sequence without DNA. This table holds about 550,000 distinct CDR3 sequences. The sequenced material came from blood T cells: a sorted CD56 or NKG2C T cell subset, CD4+ or CD8+ T cells, or bulk PBMC T cells (not recorded which). The receptors come from a man between 18 and 29 years old in good health.

The chain is built from TRBV27 and TRBJ2-5; absent DNA, TCRdb's TRBD2 call cannot be checked. The CDR3 totals 14 residues. Germline CDR1 is MNHEY and CDR2 is SMNVEV (reference sequence). This CDR3 is CASSLGTTGETQYF.

The chain recombines TRBV28 with TRBJ2-2. The CDR3 consists of 14 residues. Germline loops: CDR1 MDHEN, CDR2 SYDVKM. CDR3: CASSLSKLTGELFF.

The genes are TRBV15 and TRBJ2-7. Germline loops: CDR1 LNHNV, CDR2 YYDKDF (reference sequence). The CDR3 covers 14 residues. This CDR3 is CATSRVGSHYEQYF.

The chain links TRBV20-1 to TRBJ2-1. In germline, CDR1 is DFQATT, CDR2 SNEGSKA (reference sequence). This CDR3 is 12 amino acids long. The CDR3 sequence: CSARDLGNEQFF.

The rearrangement uses TRBV6-1 and TRBJ2-3; the D call from TCRdb, TRBD1, cannot be confirmed without DNA. The CDR3 sequence is 16 residues long. The germline CDR1 and CDR2 sequences are MNHNS and SASEGT. CDR3 sequence reads: CASIDRFRGPADTQYF.

The V and J genes are TRBV7-7 and TRBJ2-3; TCRdb's D call of TRBD1 is untestable without DNA. Per the germline V gene, CDR1 is SSHAT and CDR2 is FNYEAQ (reference sequence). The length of the CDR3 is 14 residues. CDR3 protein: CASSSTTGTDTQYF.

The rearrangement joins TRBV29-1 to TRBJ2-7; with no DNA, the TCRdb D assignment of TRBD2 cannot be verified. Germline V gene sequence: CDR1 SQVTM, CDR2 ANQGSEA. The CDR3 runs to 14 residues. This chain's CDR3 is CSANGRADSYEQYF.

The gene calls are TRBV12-3 or TRBV12-4 and TRBJ2-1. CDR3 length equals 15 residues. The chain's CDR3 is CASRLAGVPDNEQFF.

V usage is TRBV29-1 and J usage is TRBJ2-3; lacking DNA, the TRBD1 call made by TCRdb goes unchecked. From germline, CDR1 is SQVTM and CDR2 ANQGSEA. The CDR3 length is 13 residues. CDR3 loop: CSVVGQGTDTQYF.

The chain combines TRBV7-9 with TRBJ2-2. CDR3 length: 15 residues. Looked up from germline, CDR1 is SEHNR and CDR2 is FQNEAQ (reference sequence). The CDR3 protein is CASSSTDTNTGELFF.

The V call is TRBV10-3, the J call TRBJ2-3; TCRdb names TRBD2, which stays unverified in the absence of DNA. This CDR3 comprises 16 residues. The germline gives CDR1 ENHRY, CDR2 SYGVKD. The CDR3 is CAIRRAGLGATDTQYF.

This chain connects TRBV7-2 to TRBJ1-4; the D call of TRBD1 rests on TCRdb alone, since no DNA is present to check it. This CDR3 has 16 amino acids. Germline V CDR1 and CDR2: SGHTA, FQGNSA. The CDR3 region is CASSLNTGGRVEKLFF.

This rearrangement joins TRBV10-3 to TRBJ1-2; the D gene TCRdb calls, TRBD1, cannot be checked with no DNA. This CDR3 has 15 amino acids. CDR1 and CDR2 from the germline V gene are ENHRY and SYGVKD. CDR3 region: CAIRPQSGTGDGYTF.

The chain recombines TRBV27 with TRBJ2-1; TCRdb's assignment of TRBD1 cannot be checked, as there is no DNA. The CDR3 spans 13 residues. Germline loops: CDR1 MNHEY, CDR2 SMNVEV (reference sequence). CDR3 loop: CASSLWGTGYQFF.